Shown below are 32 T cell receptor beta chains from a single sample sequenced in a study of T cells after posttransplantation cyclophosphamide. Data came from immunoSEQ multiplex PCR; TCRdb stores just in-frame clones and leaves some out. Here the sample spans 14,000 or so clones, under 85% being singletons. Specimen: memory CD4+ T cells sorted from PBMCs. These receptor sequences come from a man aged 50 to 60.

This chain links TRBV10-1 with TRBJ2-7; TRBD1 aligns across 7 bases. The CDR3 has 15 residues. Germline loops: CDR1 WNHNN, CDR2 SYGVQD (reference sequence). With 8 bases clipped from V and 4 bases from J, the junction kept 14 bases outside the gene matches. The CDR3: CASQDRVLTRYEQYF. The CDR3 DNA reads TGCGCCAGCCAAGACAGGGTCCTTACACGTTACGAGCAGTACTTC.

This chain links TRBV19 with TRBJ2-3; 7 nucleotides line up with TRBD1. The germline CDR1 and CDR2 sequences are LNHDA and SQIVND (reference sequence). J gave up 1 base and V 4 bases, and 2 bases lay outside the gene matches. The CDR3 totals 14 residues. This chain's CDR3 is CASSTTGGTDTQYF. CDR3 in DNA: TGTGCCAGTAGTACCACAGGGGGCACAGATACGCAGTATTTT.

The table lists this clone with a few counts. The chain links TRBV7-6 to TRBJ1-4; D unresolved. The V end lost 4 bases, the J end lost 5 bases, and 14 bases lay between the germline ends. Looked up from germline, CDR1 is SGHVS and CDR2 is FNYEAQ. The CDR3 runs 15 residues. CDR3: CASSWRGSLNEKLFF. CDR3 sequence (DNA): TGTGCCAGCAGCTGGAGAGGTTCCCTAAATGAAAAACTGTTTTTT.

The chain's CDR3 is CASSLQVLRMRWEAFF. The DNA for the CDR3 is TGTGCCAGCAGCTTACAGGTGTTGAGAATGAGATGGGAAGCTTTCTTT. This chain links TRBV5-6 with TRBJ1-1; tentative D call: TRBD1 (5 bases). V was cut by 2 bases and J by 8 bases, with 22 bases left in between. Germline V gene lookup returns CDR1 SGHDT and CDR2 YYEEEE. This CDR3 is 16 amino acids long.

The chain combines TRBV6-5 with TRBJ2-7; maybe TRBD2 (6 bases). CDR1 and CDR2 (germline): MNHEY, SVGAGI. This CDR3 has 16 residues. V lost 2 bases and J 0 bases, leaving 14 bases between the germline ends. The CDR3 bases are TGTGCCAGCAGTTACAGTGCTAGCGTGACCTCCTACGAGCAGTACTTC. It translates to CASSYSASVTSYEQYF.

For the CDR3, the DNA is TGTGCCAGCAGCCAAGGCCCGGCCCGCCTAAACCGGGGTGAAGCTTTCTTT. Translating it yields CASSQGPARLNRGEAFF. The chain recombines TRBV14 with TRBJ1-1; no clear D gene. Germline CDR1 reads SGHDN; CDR2 reads FVKESK. This CDR3 comprises 17 residues. V gave up 1 base and J gave up 7 bases, with 22 bases separating them.

In nucleotides, the CDR3 is TGTGCCAGCAGCCCAACTAGCGGGAGGGCCCGAGAGCAGTTCTTC. Residues: CASSPTSGRAREQFF. The rearrangement joins TRBV5-4 to TRBJ2-1; TRBD2 aligns across 13 bases. The trim removed 4 bases at V and 10 bases at J, leaving 8 bases unmatched. This CDR3 spans 15 amino acids. The germline V gene has CDR1 SGHNT and CDR2 YYREEE (reference sequence).

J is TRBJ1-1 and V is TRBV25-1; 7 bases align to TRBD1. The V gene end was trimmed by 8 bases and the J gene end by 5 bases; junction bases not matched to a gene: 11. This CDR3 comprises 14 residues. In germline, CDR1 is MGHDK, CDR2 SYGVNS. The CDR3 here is CASGQQGRGTEAFF. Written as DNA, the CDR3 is TGTGCCAGCGGACAACAGGGGAGAGGGACTGAAGCTTTCTTT.

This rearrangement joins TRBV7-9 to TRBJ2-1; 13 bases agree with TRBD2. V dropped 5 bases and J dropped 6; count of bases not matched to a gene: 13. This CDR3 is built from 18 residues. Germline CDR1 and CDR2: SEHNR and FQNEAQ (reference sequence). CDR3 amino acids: CASSPNPLAGGPRNEQFF. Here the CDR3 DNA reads TGTGCCAGCAGCCCTAACCCACTAGCGGGGGGGCCTCGCAATGAGCAGTTCTTC.

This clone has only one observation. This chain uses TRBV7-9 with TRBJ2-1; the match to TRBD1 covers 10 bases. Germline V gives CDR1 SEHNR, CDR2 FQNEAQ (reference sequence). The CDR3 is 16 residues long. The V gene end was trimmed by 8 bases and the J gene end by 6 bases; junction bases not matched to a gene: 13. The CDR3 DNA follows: TGTGCCAGCCGTAAATCCGGGACAGGGGACCTCAATGAGCAGTTCTTC. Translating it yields CASRKSGTGDLNEQFF.

The CDR3 region has the DNA TGTGCCAGCAGCCGGACAGCTTTTGGGAACACCATATATTTT. Translated: CASSRTAFGNTIYF. The chain employs TRBV7-2 and TRBJ1-3; perhaps TRBD1 as D (6 bases). Trimming cost V 5 bases and J 7 bases, with 15 bases left between them. The CDR3 is made up of 14 amino acids. Germline V gives CDR1 SGHTA, CDR2 FQGNSA.

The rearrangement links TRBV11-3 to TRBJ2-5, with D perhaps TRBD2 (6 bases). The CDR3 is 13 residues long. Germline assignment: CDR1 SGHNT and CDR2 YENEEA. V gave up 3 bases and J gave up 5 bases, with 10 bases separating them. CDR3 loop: CASSFSRGETQYF. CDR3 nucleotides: TGTGCCAGCAGCTTTAGTCGGGGGGAGACCCAGTACTTC.

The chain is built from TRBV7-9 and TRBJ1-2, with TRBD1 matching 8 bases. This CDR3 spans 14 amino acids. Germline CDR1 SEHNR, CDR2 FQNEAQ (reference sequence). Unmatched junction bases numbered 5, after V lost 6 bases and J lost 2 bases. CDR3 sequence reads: CASSPWTGNYGYTF. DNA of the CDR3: TGTGCCAGCAGTCCTTGGACAGGGAACTATGGCTACACCTTC.

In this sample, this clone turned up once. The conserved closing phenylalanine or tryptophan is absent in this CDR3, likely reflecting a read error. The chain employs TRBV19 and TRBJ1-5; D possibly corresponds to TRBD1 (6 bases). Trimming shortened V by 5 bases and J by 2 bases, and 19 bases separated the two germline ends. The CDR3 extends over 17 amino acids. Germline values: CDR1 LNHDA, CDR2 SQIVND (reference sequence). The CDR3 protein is CASSALDSHAGNQPQHL. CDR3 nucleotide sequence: TGTGCCAGTAGTGCTTTGGACAGCCACGCCGGCAATCAGCCCCAGCATCTT.

CDR3 residues: CASSLDSGGENIQYF. In nucleotides, the CDR3 is TGTGCCAGCAGCTTAGATAGCGGGGGGGAAAACATTCAGTACTTC. The chain joins TRBV7-3 to TRBJ2-4; 11 bases map to TRBD2. CDR1 and CDR2 from the germline V gene are SGHTA and FQGTGA. After removal of 2 bases from V and 5 bases from J, the junction contained 2 bases not matched to a gene. This CDR3 has 15 amino acids.

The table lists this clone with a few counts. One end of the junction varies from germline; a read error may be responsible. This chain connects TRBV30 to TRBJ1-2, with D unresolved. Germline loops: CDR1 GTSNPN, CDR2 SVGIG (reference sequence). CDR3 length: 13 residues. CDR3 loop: CVWSPSANYGYTF. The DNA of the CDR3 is TGTGTCTGGAGTCCGTCCGCTAACTATGGCTACACCTTC.

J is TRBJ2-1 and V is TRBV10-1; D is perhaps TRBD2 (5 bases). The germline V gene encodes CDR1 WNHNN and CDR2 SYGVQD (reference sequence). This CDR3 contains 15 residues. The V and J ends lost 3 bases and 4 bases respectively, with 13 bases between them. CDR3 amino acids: CASSDLRTLYNEQFF. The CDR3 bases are TGCGCCAGCAGTGATTTGAGGACTCTATACAATGAGCAGTTCTTC.

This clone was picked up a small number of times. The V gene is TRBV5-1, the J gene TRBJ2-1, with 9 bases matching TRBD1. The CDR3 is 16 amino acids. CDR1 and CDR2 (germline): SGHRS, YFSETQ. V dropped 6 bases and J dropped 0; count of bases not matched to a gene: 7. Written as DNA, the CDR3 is TGCGCCAGCACTCCGGGACAGGGCCGCTCCTACAATGAGCAGTTCTTC. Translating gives CASTPGQGRSYNEQFF.

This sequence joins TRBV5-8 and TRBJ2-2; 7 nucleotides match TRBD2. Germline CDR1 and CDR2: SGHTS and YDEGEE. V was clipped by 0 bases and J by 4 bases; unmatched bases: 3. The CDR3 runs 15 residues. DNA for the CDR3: TGTGCCAGCAGCTTGGGGACTAGGGGCACCGGGGAGCTGTTTTTT. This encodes CASSLGTRGTGELFF.

The CDR3 reads CASSDRDRGTGELFF. CDR3 nucleotides: TGTGCTAGCTCAGACCGGGACAGGGGTACCGGGGAGCTGTTTTTT. The V and J genes are TRBV12-5 and TRBJ2-2, with 10 bases matching TRBD1. The germline V gene has CDR1 LGHNT and CDR2 FRNRAP. The CDR3 spans 15 residues. V trimming: 9 bases; J trimming: 5 bases; junction bases outside the gene matches: 9.

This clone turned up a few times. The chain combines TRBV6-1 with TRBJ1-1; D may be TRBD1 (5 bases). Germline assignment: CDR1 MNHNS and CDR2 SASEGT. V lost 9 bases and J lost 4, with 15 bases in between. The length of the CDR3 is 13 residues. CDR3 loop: CASGREGSTEAFF. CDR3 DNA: TGTGCCAGTGGTAGGGAGGGGAGCACTGAAGCTTTCTTT.

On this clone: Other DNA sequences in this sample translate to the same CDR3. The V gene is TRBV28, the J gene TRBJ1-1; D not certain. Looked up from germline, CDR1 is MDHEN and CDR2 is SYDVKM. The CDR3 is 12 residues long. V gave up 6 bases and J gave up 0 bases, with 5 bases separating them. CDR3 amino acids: CASRLLNTEAFF. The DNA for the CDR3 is TGTGCCAGCAGGCTACTGAACACTGAAGCTTTCTTT.

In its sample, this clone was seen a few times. Here the CDR3 reads CASSESSVADYEQYF. The CDR3 DNA is TGTGCCAGCAGTGAATCCAGCGTGGCAGATTACGAGCAGTACTTC. The chain links TRBV6-1 to TRBJ2-7; no clear D gene. Trimming stripped 2 bases from V and 4 bases from J, with 15 bases between. CDR1 is MNHNS, CDR2 SASEGT, per germline. The CDR3 spans 15 residues.

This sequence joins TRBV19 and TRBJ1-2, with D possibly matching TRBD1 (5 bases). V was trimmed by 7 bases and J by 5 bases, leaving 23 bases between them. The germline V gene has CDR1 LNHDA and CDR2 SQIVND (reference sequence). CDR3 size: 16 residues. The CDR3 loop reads CASNAPRQYSTYGYTF. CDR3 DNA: TGTGCCAGTAACGCCCCGCGACAGTACTCCACTTATGGCTACACCTTC.

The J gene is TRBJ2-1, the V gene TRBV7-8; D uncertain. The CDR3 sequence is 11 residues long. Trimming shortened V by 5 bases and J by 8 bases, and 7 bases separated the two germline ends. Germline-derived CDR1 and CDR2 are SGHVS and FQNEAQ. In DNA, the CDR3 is TGTGCCAGCAGCCCCCGTTATGAGCAGTTCTTC. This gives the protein CASSPRYEQFF.

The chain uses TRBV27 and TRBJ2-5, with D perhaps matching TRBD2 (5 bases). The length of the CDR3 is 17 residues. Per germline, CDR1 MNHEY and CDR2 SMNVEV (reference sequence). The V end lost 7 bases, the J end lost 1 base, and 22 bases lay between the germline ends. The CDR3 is CASKSGVLSRRQETQYF. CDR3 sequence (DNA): TGTGCCAGCAAGTCCGGGGTTCTGAGCAGACGCCAAGAGACCCAGTACTTC.

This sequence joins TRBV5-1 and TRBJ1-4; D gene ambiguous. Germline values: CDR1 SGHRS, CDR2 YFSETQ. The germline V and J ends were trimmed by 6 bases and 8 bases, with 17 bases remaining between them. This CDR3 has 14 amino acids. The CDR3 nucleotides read TGCGCCAGCAAGGTGGAGACGAACCAAGAAAAACTGTTTTTT. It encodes CASKVETNQEKLFF.

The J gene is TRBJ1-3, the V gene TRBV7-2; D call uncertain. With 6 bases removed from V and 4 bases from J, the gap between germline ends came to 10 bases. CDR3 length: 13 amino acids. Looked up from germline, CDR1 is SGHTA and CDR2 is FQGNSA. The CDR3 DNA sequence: TGTGCCAGCAGTCTAATAAAAGGAAACACCATATATTTT. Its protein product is CASSLIKGNTIYF.

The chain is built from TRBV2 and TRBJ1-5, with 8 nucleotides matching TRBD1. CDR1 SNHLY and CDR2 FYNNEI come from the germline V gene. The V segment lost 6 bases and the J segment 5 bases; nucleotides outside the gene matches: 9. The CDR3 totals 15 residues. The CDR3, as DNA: TGTGCCAGCAGCCGCGACAGGGGCGCGGATCAGCCCCAGCATTTT. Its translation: CASSRDRGADQPQHF.

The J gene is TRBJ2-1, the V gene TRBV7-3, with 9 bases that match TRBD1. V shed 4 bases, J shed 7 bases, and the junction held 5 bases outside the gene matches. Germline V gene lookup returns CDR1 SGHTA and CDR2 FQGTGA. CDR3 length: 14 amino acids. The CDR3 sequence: CASSSDRGMNEQFF. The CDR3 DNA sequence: TGTGCCAGCAGCTCGGACAGGGGAATGAATGAGCAGTTCTTC. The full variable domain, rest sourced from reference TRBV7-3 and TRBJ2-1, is GAGVSQTPSNKVTEKGKYVELRCDPISGHTALYWYRQSLGQGPEFLIYFQGTGAADDSGLPNDRFFAVRPEGSVSTLKIQRTERGDSAVYLCASSSDRGMNEQFFGPGTRLTVL.

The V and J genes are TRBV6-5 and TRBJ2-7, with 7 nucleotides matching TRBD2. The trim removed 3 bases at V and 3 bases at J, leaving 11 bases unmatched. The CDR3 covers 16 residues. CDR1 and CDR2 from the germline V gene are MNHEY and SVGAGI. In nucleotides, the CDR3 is TGTGCCAGCAGTTATTTTGCGGGAGAGGGGTTCTACGAGCAGTACTTC. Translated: CASSYFAGEGFYEQYF.

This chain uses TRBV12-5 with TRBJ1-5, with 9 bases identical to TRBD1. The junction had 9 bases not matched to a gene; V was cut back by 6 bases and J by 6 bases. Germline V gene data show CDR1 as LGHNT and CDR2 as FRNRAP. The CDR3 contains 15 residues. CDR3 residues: CASGQQGAPGQPQHF. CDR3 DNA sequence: TGTGCTAGTGGGCAACAGGGGGCGCCGGGTCAGCCCCAGCATTTT.